What follows are 22 T cell receptor beta chains derived from one specimen sequenced in a study of blood T cell repertoires in COVID-19. Clones were read by immunoSEQ multiplex PCR, and TCRdb kept only the in-frame ones, dropping some. This sample has over 55,000 clones, with about 80% found just once. Sequences were obtained from peripheral blood. The receptors originated from a man older than 75 with COVID-19, enrolled during active disease.

The chain is built from TRBV19 and TRBJ2-2; 8 bases line up with TRBD1. Germline assignment: CDR1 LNHDA and CDR2 SQIVND (reference sequence). The CDR3 has 14 amino acids. J gave up 8 bases and V 5 bases, and 7 bases lay outside the gene matches. Here the CDR3 reads CASSLPGGIGELFF. The DNA for the CDR3 is TGTGCCAGTAGTCTTCCAGGGGGCATAGGGGAGCTGTTTTTT.

J is TRBJ1-5 and V is TRBV2; D unclear. V lost 8 bases, J lost 0 bases, and 8 bases lay in between. The CDR3 is made up of 13 amino acids. CDR1 is SNHLY, CDR2 FYNNEI, per germline. CDR3 DNA: TGTGCCAGCGCGGCGGATAGCAATCAGCCCCAGCATTTT. It translates to CASAADSNQPQHF.

CDR3 amino acids: CAWSATRALTDTQYF. The CDR3 DNA is TGTGCCTGGAGTGCGACTAGGGCCCTCACAGATACGCAGTATTTT. The chain uses TRBV30 and TRBJ2-3, with D possibly TRBD2 on 6 matching bases. The ends were cut back, 1 base at V and 2 bases at J, with 13 bases in the middle. CDR3 length: 15 residues. Looked up from germline, CDR1 is GTSNPN and CDR2 is SVGIG (reference sequence). The whole variable domain, filled in from reference TRBV30 and TRBJ2-3, reads SQTIHQWPATLVQPVGSPLSLECTVEGTSNPNLYWYRQAAGRGLQLLFYSVGIGQISSEVPQNLSASRPQDRQFILSSKKLLLSDSGFYLCAWSATRALTDTQYFGPGTRLTVL.

The chain is built from TRBV7-6 and TRBJ2-5, with a tentative D call TRBD2 (6 bases). Germline V gene lookup returns CDR1 SGHVS and CDR2 FNYEAQ. Trimming removed 5 bases from V and 10 bases from J, with 14 bases in between. This CDR3 has 12 amino acids. The CDR3 spells CASSPFGGSQYF. DNA for the CDR3: TGTGCCAGCAGCCCCTTTGGGGGGAGCCAGTACTTC. Full variable domain (rest looked up from reference TRBV7-6 and TRBJ2-5): GAGVSQSPRYKVTKRGQDVALRCDPISGHVSLYWYRQALGQGPEFLTYFNYEAQQDKSGLPNDRFSAERPEGSISTLTIQRTEQRDSAMYRCASSPFGGSQYFGPGTRLLVL.

This chain uses TRBV5-4 with TRBJ1-2; D possibly corresponds to TRBD1 (6 bases). The germline V gene encodes CDR1 SGHNT and CDR2 YYREEE (reference sequence). Trimming shortened V by 4 bases and J by 5 bases, and 24 bases separated the two germline ends. There are 17 residues in the CDR3. In nucleotides, the CDR3 is TGTGCCAGCAGCCAGGGGCGAGGGGGGGGCAGCAGATATGGCTACACCTTC. As protein: CASSQGRGGGSRYGYTF.

V usage is TRBV3-1 (or the pseudogene TRBV3-2) and J usage is TRBJ2-7, with a tentative D call TRBD2 (6 bases). Looked up from germline, CDR1 is LGHDT and CDR2 is YNNKEL (reference sequence). The germline V and J ends were trimmed by 5 bases and 0 bases, with 11 bases remaining between them. The CDR3 spans 14 residues. In DNA, the CDR3 is TGTGCCAGCAGCACCCCGGGGGTCTCCTACGAGCAGTACTTC. Translated, it gives CASSTPGVSYEQYF.

The chain has TRBV10-2 and TRBJ2-7; D is perhaps TRBD2 (5 bases). Germline CDR1 reads WSHSY; CDR2 reads SAAADI. This CDR3 has 15 amino acids. The V end was cut by 4 bases, the J end by 2 bases, with 15 bases between. CDR3 bases: TGCGCCAGCAGTGGGAGAGGGAACACTGCCTACGAGCAGTACGTC. Translated, it gives CASSGRGNTAYEQYV.

The chain combines TRBV10-3 with TRBJ1-6, with D perhaps TRBD1 (5 bases). CDR3 length equals 12 residues. Per the germline V gene, CDR1 is ENHRY and CDR2 is SYGVKD. V was trimmed by 6 bases and J by 13 bases, leaving 13 bases between them. CDR3 loop: CAIRRQLFPLHF. The CDR3, as DNA: TGTGCCATCAGGAGACAGTTGTTCCCCCTCCACTTT.

This chain links TRBV3-1 (or the pseudogene TRBV3-2) with TRBJ2-4, with D maybe TRBD2 (6 bases). CDR1 is LGHDT and CDR2 is YNNKEL in the germline V gene (reference sequence). V lost 4 bases to trimming and J lost 8 bases, with 15 bases between them. CDR3 length: 14 residues. In nucleotides, the CDR3 is TGTGCCAGCAGCCCCCGGGACTCCGAGGACATTCAGTACTTC. This gives the protein CASSPRDSEDIQYF.

The chain combines TRBV6-5 with TRBJ1-2; 7 bases match TRBD1. V shed 0 bases, J shed 1 base, and the junction held 2 bases outside the gene matches. CDR3 size: 15 residues. Germline V gene lookup returns CDR1 MNHEY and CDR2 SVGAGI. CDR3 bases: TGTGCCAGCAGTTACTCGACAGGGAATAACTATGGCTACACCTTC. This sequence encodes CASSYSTGNNYGYTF.

The chain combines TRBV5-1 with TRBJ1-6; a weak D match, TRBD1 (5 bases). The V end was cut by 3 bases, the J end by 0 bases, with 16 bases between. The CDR3 is made up of 18 amino acids. CDR1 is SGHRS, CDR2 YFSETQ, per germline. The CDR3 protein is CASSSDSVRSSYNSPLHF. CDR3 in DNA: TGCGCCAGCAGCTCCGACAGTGTCCGGAGCTCCTATAATTCACCCCTCCACTTT.

The genes are TRBV5-4 and TRBJ1-6, with unresolved D. Looked up from germline, CDR1 is SGHNT and CDR2 is YYREEE (reference sequence). This CDR3 contains 15 residues. V lost 0 bases to trimming and J lost 5 bases, with 9 bases between them. The CDR3 nucleotides read TGTGCCAGCAGCTTGGACAGACCAGATAATTCACCCCTCCACTTT. It translates to CASSLDRPDNSPLHF.

This chain links TRBV6-4 with TRBJ1-5; TRBD1 might be the D (5 bases). The ends were cut back, 3 bases at V and 2 bases at J, with 8 bases in the middle. Per the germline V gene, CDR1 is MRHNA and CDR2 is SNTAGT. The CDR3 is 14 amino acids. This CDR3 reads CASSEGGGNQPQHF. The CDR3, as DNA: TGTGCCAGCAGTGAGGGGGGGGGCAATCAGCCCCAGCATTTT.

The rearrangement joins TRBV7-2 to TRBJ1-4; 7 positions match TRBD1. Trimming cost V 5 bases and J 13 bases; bases outside gene matches: 25. The CDR3 is 18 amino acids. Germline CDR1 SGHTA, CDR2 FQGNSA. The CDR3, as DNA: TGTGCCAGCAGCCCCGGATCGGGACAGCGCCATAATGAAAAGGGACTGTTTTTT. It codes for CASSPGSGQRHNEKGLFF.

The V and J genes are TRBV5-6 and TRBJ1-1; 9 nucleotides agree with TRBD1. Germline trimming cut 4 bases from V and 0 bases from J; bases unmatched to any gene: 4. The CDR3 has 15 residues. CDR1 is SGHDT and CDR2 is YYEEEE in the germline V gene. The CDR3 protein is CASSGGTGMNTEAFF. CDR3 nucleotide sequence: TGTGCCAGCAGCGGTGGGACAGGGATGAACACTGAAGCTTTCTTT.

The chain uses TRBV12-2 and TRBJ1-1. TRBV12-2 is tagged as a pseudogene. The CDR3 consists of 17 residues. The DNA of the CDR3 is TGTGCAAGTCGCTTAGCTTGTCTCTCGTGGGGGGACACTGAAGCTTTCTTT. This codes for CASRLACLSWGDTEAFF.

This chain joins TRBV4-1 and TRBJ1-1; 8 positions match TRBD1. This CDR3 contains 13 residues. The V gene end was trimmed by 0 bases and the J gene end by 8 bases; junction bases not matched to a gene: 2. CDR1 MGHRA and CDR2 YSYEKL come from the germline V gene. This chain's CDR3 is CASSQDRDREAFF. CDR3 DNA: TGCGCCAGCAGCCAAGATCGGGACAGGGAAGCTTTCTTT.

This clone appeared a few times. The J gene is TRBJ1-1, the V gene TRBV6-5; possibly TRBD1 for D (6 bases). V gave up 3 bases and J gave up 1 base, with 12 bases separating them. Germline CDR1 and CDR2: MNHEY and SVGAGI. The CDR3 has 15 residues. The CDR3 is CASSYPGQGNTEAFF. The CDR3 DNA is TGTGCCAGCAGTTATCCGGGACAAGGGAACACTGAAGCTTTCTTT.

As regards this clone: In the same sample, other DNA sequences code for this CDR3. V and J are TRBV9 and TRBJ1-3; the D is unclear. From germline, CDR1 is SGDLS and CDR2 YYNGEE. V was clipped by 4 bases and J by 0 bases, with 5 bases between them. The CDR3 spans 13 residues. The DNA of the CDR3 is TGTGCCAGCAGCCCACTCTCTGGAAACACCATATATTTT. It specifies CASSPLSGNTIYF.

The chain employs TRBV5-1 and TRBJ2-3; 11 positions agree with TRBD2. Unmatched junction bases numbered 4, after V lost 4 bases and J lost 0 bases. Germline V lookup: CDR1 SGHRS, CDR2 YFSETQ. This CDR3 has 16 residues. CDR3 nucleotide sequence: TGCGCCAGCAGCCCGGGACTAGCGGAGAGCACAGATACGCAGTATTTT. This encodes CASSPGLAESTDTQYF.

The chain uses TRBV7-9 and TRBJ2-7; 13 positions agree with TRBD2. The CDR3 covers 18 residues. Germline V lookup: CDR1 SEHNR, CDR2 FQNEAQ (reference sequence). The junction had 10 bases not matched to a gene; V was cut back by 1 base and J by 4 bases. Written as DNA, the CDR3 is TGTGCCAGCAGCTTAGGAGGGGGGACTAGCGGGATCACATACGAGCAGTACGTC. Translating it yields CASSLGGGTSGITYEQYV.

This sequence joins TRBV5-6 and TRBJ2-3; 11 bases fit TRBD2. The CDR3 is 16 amino acids. CDR1 is SGHDT, CDR2 YYEEEE, per germline. V lost 1 base and J lost 6; bases outside the gene matches: 7. CDR3 coding DNA: TGTGCCAGCAGCTTGAGGGGACTAGCGGCCTACGATACGCAGTATTTT. Encoded protein: CASSLRGLAAYDTQYF.